The clone carrying this T cell receptor (beta chain) appeared a few times. The antigen is not known. The entry originates in a study of cytomegalovirus exposure and HLA in healthy donors. Primers included in the PCR were 60 Vbeta and 13 Jbeta primers. In the original workflow: Per a later analysis, the number of unique TCR beta chains was about 80 million, of which about 11 million were shared. Some clones are missing from TCRdb's copy, which holds only in-frame ones; the method was immunoSEQ multiplex PCR. That table gives V, J and clone size, and the DNA gave D and trimming. The sample has about 99,000 clones, around 9.1% seen once. Study-wide points: Later analysis demonstrated an association between a missense DCLRE1C variant and TCR beta V- and J-gene trimming.

The source of this sequence is a man aged 40-49 years in good health and CMV-seropositive. The sample was PBMCs.

The CDR3 DNA is TGTGCCAGCAGTAAGGGACAGGTGACCTACGAGCAGTACTTC. Translating it yields CASSKGQVTYEQYF. V and J are TRBV6-5 and TRBJ2-7; 8 bases fit TRBD1. The CDR3 length is 14 residues. V was pared by 5 bases and J by 2 bases, with 5 bases of the junction left unmatched. CDR1 and CDR2 from the germline V gene are MNHEY and SVGAGI.